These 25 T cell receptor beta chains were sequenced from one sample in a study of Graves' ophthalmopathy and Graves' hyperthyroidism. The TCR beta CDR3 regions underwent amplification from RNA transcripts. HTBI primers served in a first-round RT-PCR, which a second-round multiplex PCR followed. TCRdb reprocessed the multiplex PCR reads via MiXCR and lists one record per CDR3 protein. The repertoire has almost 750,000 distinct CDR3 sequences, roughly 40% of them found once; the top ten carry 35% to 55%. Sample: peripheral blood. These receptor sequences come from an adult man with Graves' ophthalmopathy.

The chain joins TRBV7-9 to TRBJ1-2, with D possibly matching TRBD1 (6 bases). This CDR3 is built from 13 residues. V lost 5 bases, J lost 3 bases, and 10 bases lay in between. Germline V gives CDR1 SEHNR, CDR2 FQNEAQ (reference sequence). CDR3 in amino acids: CASSTRGHYGYTF. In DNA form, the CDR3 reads TGTGCCAGCAGCACCCGGGGGCACTATGGCTACACCTTC. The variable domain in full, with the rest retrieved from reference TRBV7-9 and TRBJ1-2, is DTGVSQNPRHKITKRGQNVTFRCDPISEHNRLYWYRQTLGQGPEFLTYFQNEAQLEKSRLLSDRFSAERPKGSFSTLEIQRTEQGDSAMYLCASSTRGHYGYTFGSGTRLTVV.

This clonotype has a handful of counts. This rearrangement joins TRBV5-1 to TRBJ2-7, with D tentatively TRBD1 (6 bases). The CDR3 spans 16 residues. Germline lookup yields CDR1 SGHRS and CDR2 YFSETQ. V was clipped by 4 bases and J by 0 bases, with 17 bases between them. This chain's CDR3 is CASSPTPRGPSYEQYF. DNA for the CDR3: TGCGCCAGCAGCCCGACCCCCAGGGGACCCTCCTACGAGCAGTACTTC.

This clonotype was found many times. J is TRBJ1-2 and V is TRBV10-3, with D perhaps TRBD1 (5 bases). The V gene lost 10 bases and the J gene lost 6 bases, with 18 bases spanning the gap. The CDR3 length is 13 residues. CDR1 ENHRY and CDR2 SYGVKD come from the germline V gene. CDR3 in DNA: TGTGCCACCAGGACGGGGACGTTGGATGGCTACACCTTC. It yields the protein CATRTGTLDGYTF.

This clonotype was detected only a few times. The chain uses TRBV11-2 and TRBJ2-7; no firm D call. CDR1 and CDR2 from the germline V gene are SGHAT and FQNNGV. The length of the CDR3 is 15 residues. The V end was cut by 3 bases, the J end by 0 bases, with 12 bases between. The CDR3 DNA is TGTGCCAGCAGCTTTGGCGGACCCGCCTCCTACGAGCAGTACTTC. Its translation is CASSFGGPASYEQYF. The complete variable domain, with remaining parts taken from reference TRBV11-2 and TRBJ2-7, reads EAGVAQSPRYKIIEKRQSVAFWCNPISGHATLYWYQQILGQGPKLLIQFQNNGVVDDSQLPKDRFSAERLKGVDSTLKIQPAKLEDSAVYLCASSFGGPASYEQYFGPGTRLTVT.

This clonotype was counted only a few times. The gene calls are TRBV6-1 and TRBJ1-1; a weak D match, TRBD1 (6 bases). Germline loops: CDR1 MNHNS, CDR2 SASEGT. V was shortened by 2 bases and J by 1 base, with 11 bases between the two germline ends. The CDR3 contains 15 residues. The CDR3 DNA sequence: TGTGCCAGCAGTGAAATGAAGGGGGGGAACACTGAAGCTTTCTTT. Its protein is CASSEMKGGNTEAFF.

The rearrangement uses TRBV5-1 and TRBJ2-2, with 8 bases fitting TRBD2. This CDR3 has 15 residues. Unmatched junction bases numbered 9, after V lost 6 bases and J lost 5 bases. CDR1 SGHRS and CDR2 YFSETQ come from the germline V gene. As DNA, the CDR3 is TGCGCCAGCAAGAGAGGAGCGGGAGAGACCGGGGAGCTGTTTTTT. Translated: CASKRGAGETGELFF. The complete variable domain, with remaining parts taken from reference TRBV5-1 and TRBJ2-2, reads KAGVTQTPRYLIKTRGQQVTLSCSPISGHRSVSWYQQTPGQGLQFLFEYFSETQRNKGNFPGRFSGRQFSNSRSEMNVSTLELGDSALYLCASKRGAGETGELFFGEGSRLTVL.

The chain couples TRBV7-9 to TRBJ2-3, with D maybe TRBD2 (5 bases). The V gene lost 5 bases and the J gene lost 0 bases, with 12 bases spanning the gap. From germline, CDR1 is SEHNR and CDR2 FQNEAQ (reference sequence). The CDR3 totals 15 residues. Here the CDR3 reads CASSPGGSSTDTQYF. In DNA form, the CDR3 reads TGTGCCAGCAGCCCAGGAGGTTCTAGCACAGATACGCAGTATTTT.

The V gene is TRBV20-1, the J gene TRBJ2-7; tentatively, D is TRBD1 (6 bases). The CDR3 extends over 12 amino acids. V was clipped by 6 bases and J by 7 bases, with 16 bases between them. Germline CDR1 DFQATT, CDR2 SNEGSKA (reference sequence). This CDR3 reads CSAQGLGSEQYF. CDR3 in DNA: TGCAGTGCCCAGGGGCTTGGGTCAGAGCAGTACTTC.

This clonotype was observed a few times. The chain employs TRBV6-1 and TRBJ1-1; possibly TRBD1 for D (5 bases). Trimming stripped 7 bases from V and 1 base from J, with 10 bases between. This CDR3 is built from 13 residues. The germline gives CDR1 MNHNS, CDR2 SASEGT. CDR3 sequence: CASMWGANTEAFF. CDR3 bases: TGTGCCAGCATGTGGGGCGCGAACACTGAAGCTTTCTTT.

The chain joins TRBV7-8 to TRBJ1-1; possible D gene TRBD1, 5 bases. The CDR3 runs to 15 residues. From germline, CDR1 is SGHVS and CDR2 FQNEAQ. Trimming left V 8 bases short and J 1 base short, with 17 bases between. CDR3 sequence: CASSPFRTTNTEAFF. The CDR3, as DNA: TGTGCCAGCTCACCTTTCAGGACAACGAACACTGAAGCTTTCTTT. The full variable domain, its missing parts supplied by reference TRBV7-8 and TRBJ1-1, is GAGVSQSPRYKVAKRGQDVALRCDPISGHVSLFWYQQALGQGPEFLTYFQNEAQLDKSGLPSDRFFAERPEGSVSTLKIQRTQQEDSAVYLCASSPFRTTNTEAFFGQGTRLTVV.

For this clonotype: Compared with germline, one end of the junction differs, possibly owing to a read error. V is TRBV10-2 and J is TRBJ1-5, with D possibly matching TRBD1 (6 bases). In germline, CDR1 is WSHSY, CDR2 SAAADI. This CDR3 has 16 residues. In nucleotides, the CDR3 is TGTGCCAGCAGTGAAGATTACACAGGGACAAATCAGCCCCAGCATTTT. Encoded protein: CASSEDYTGTNQPQHF.

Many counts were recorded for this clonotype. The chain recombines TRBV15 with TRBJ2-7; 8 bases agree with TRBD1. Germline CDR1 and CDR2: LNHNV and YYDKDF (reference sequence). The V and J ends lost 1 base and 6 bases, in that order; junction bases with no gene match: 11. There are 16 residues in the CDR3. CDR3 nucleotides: TGTGCCACCAGCAGAGCCCCGGACAGGGCGAGATCCGAGCAGTACTTC. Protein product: CATSRAPDRARSEQYF.

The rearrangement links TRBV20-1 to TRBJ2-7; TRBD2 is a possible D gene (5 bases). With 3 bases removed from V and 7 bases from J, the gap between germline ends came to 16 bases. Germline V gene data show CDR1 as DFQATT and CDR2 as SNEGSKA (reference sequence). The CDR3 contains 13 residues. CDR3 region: CSASAGVDGEQYF. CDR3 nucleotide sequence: TGCAGTGCTAGTGCCGGGGTAGATGGGGAGCAGTACTTC.

The CDR3 protein is CSARDGQRLFF. The CDR3 DNA reads as TGCAGTGCTAGAGATGGACAGCGCCTGTTTTTT. The V and J genes are TRBV20-1 and TRBJ1-4; D is perhaps TRBD1 (6 bases). V lost 0 bases and J 14 bases, leaving 10 bases between the germline ends. The CDR3 sequence is 11 residues long. Per the germline V gene, CDR1 is DFQATT and CDR2 is SNEGSKA (reference sequence).

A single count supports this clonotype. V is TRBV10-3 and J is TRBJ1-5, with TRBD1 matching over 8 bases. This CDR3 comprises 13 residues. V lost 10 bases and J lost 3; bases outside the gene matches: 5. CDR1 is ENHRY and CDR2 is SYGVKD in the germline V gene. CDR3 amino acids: CATGQEVNQPQHF. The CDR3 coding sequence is TGTGCCACGGGACAGGAGGTCAATCAGCCCCAGCATTTT.

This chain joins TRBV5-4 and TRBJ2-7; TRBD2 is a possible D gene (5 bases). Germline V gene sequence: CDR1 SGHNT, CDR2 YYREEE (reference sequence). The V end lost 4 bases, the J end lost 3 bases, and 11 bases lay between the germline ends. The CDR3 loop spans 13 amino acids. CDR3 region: CASSGENLYEQYF. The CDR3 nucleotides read TGTGCCAGCAGCGGGGAGAACCTCTACGAGCAGTACTTC. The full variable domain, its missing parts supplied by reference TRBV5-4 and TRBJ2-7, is ETGVTQSPTHLIKTRGQQVTLRCSSQSGHNTVSWYQQALGQGPQFIFQYYREEENGRGNFPPRFSGLQFPNYSSELNVNALELDDSALYLCASSGENLYEQYFGPGTRLTVT.

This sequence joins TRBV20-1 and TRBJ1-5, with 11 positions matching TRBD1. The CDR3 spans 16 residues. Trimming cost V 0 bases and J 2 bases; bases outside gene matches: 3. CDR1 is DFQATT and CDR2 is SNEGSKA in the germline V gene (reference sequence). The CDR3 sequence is CSARESGQGGNQPQHF. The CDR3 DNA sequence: TGCAGTGCTAGAGAGTCGGGACAGGGGGGCAATCAGCCCCAGCATTTT.

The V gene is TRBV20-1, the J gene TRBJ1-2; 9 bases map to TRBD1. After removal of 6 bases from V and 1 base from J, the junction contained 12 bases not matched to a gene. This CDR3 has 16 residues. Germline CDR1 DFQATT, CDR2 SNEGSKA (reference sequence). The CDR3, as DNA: TGCAGTGCGTCGAACCCTGGGACAGGGAGTAACTATGGCTACACCTTC. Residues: CSASNPGTGSNYGYTF.

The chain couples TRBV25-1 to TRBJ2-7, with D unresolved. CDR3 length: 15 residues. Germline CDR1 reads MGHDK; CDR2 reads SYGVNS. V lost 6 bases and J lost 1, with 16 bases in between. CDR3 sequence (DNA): TGTGCCAGCAGCGTTGAAACCGGAGTATCCTACGAGCAGTACTTC. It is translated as CASSVETGVSYEQYF.

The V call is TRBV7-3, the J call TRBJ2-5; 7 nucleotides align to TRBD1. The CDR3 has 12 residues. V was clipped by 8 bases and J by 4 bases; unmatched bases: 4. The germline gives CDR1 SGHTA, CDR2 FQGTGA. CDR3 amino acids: CASGTAPETQYF. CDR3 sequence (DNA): TGTGCCAGCGGGACAGCACCAGAGACCCAGTACTTC. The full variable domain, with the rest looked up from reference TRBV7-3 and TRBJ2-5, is GAGVSQTPSNKVTEKGKYVELRCDPISGHTALYWYRQSLGQGPEFLIYFQGTGAADDSGLPNDRFFAVRPEGSVSTLKIQRTERGDSAVYLCASGTAPETQYFGPGTRLLVL.

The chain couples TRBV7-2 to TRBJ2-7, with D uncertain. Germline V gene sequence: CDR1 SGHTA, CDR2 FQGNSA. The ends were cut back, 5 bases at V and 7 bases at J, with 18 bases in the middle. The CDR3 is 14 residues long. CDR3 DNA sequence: TGTGCCAGCAGCCCACAATTGGGTGGCGGAGAGCAGTACTTC. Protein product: CASSPQLGGGEQYF. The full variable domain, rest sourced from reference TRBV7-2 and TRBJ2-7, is GAGVSQSPSNKVTEKGKDVELRCDPISGHTALYWYRQSLGQGLEFLIYFQGNSAPDKSGLPSDRFSAERTGGSVSTLTIQRTQQEDSAVYLCASSPQLGGGEQYFGPGTRLTVT.

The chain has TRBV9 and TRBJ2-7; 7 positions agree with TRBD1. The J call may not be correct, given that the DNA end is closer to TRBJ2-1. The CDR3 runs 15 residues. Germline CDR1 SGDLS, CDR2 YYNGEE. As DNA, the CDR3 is TGTGCCAGCAGCGGACAGGGAACCTCCTACAATGAGCAGTTCTTC. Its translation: CASSGQGTSYNEQFF.

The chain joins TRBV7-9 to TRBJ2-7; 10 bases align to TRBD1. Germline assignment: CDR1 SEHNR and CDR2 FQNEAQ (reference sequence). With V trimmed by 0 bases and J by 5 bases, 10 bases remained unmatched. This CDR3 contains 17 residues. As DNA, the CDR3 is TGTGCCAGCAGCTTAGCGTTCGGTGCCGGGACAGGGGACGAGCAGTACTTC. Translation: CASSLAFGAGTGDEQYF. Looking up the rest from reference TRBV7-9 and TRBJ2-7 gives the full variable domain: DTGVSQNPRHKITKRGQNVTFRCDPISEHNRLYWYRQTLGQGPEFLTYFQNEAQLEKSRLLSDRFSAERPKGSFSTLEIQRTEQGDSAMYLCASSLAFGAGTGDEQYFGPGTRLTVT.

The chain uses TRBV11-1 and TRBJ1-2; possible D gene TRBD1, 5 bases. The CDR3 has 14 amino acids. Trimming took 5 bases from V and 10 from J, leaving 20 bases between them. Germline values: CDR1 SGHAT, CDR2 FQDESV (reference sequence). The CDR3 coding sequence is TGTGCCAGCAGCACGCCGGACAAGGCCTTGGACTACACCTTC. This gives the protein CASSTPDKALDYTF.

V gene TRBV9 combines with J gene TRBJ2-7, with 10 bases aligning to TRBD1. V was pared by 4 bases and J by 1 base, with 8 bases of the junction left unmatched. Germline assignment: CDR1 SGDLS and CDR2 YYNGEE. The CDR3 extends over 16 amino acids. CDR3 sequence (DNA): TGTGCCAGCAGCCTACAGGACAGGGGGGGGTCCTACGAGCAGTACTTC. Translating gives CASSLQDRGGSYEQYF.